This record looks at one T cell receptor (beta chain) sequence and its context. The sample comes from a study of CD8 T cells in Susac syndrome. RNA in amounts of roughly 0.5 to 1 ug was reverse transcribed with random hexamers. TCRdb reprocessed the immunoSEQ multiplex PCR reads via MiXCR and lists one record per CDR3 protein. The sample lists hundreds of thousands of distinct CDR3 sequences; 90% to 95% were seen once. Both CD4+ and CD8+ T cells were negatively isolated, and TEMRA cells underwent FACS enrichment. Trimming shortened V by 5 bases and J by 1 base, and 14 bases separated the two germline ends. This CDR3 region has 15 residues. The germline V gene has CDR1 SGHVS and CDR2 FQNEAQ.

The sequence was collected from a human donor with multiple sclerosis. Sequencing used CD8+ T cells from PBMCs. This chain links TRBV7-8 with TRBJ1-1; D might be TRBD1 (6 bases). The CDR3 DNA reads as TGTGCCAGCAGCAATCCGACAGGAGCGAACACTGAAGCTTTCTTT. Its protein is CASSNPTGANTEAFF.